This entry describes one T cell receptor (beta chain). Cohorts were based on clinical histories the participants reported. CDR1 and CDR2 from the germline V gene are LNHDA and SQIVND (reference sequence). CDR3 length: 15 residues. V lost 9 bases and J lost 6, with 22 bases in between. This record belongs to a study of blood T cell repertoires in COVID-19. Only in-frame clones appear in the TCRdb table, and some are missing; sequencing was by immunoSEQ multiplex PCR. Among fewer than 350,000 clones listed, about 85% were seen once. The specimen sequenced was PBMCs or T cells enriched from blood (not recorded which). The sequence was obtained from a woman in her fifties or sixties who had recovered from COVID-19. The chain links TRBV19 to TRBJ2-3; a possible D gene is TRBD2 (5 bases). The CDR3 sequence is CASRGEPWAVDTQYF. DNA of the CDR3: TGTGCCAGCCGGGGTGAGCCGTGGGCAGTGGATACGCAGTATTTT.